The rows below give T cell receptor beta chains drawn from one sample of a study of shared clonotypes between healthy human individuals. Profiled with immunoSEQ multiplex PCR; TCRdb holds only in-frame clones, not every one. The profile shows about 2.2 million clones, just over 90% of them singletons. Sequencing used naive CD8+ T cells from PBMCs. The source is a man between 18 and 29 years old in good health. Some clones in this sample may be carry-over from other donors' samples. CDR3s include the opening cysteine and the closing phenylalanine or tryptophan. D genes are given only for firm matches. For some rows the clone size is stated as once, few or many, or as a class when expanded; others skip it.

NA	once	TRBJ1-5	TRBV19	CASSPYRQGNQPQHF	TGTGCCAGTAGTCCCTACCGACAGGGCAATCAGCCCCAGCATTTT
NA	NA	TRBJ2-4	TRBV11-2	CASRAENIQYF	TGTGCCAGCAGAGCAGAAAACATTCAGTACTTC
NA	NA	TRBJ2-7	TRBV4-1	CASSQLIAPYEQYF	TGCGCCAGCAGCCAACTCATCGCCCCTTACGAGCAGTACTTC
NA	NA	TRBJ2-1	TRBV2	CASSQRRDRAYNEQFF	TGTGCCAGCAGTCAACGCCGGGACCGGGCCTACAATGAGCAGTTCTTC
TRBD1	NA	TRBJ2-5	TRBV5-6	CASSRQGETQYF	TGTGCCAGCAGTCGACAGGGAGAGACCCAGTACTTC
NA	NA	TRBJ2-3	TRBV2	CASSDVAAPGTDTQYF	TGTGCCAGCAGTGATGTCGCGGCCCCTGGCACAGATACGCAGTATTTT
TRBD1	NA	TRBJ2-3	TRBV10-2	CASSDRGLSTDTQYF	TGCGCCAGCAGTGACAGGGGGCTCAGCACAGATACGCAGTATTTT
TRBD1	NA	TRBJ1-1	TRBV7-9	CASSEGQRMNTEAFF	TGTGCCAGCAGCGAGGGACAGAGAATGAACACTGAAGCTTTCTTT
TRBD2	once	TRBJ2-3	TRBV13	CASSLWTSDTDTQYF	TGTGCCAGCAGCCTGTGGACTAGCGATACAGATACGCAGTATTTT
TRBD1	NA	TRBJ2-5	TRBV27	CASSPRTGQGETQYF	TGTGCCAGCAGTCCAAGGACAGGCCAGGGGGAGACCCAGTACTTC
NA	NA	TRBJ2-4	TRBV6-1	CASINQRSGENIQYF	TGTGCCAGCATAAACCAGCGGAGTGGAGAAAACATTCAGTACTTC
TRBD1	NA	TRBJ1-5	TRBV10-2	CASSANRGEYQPQHF	TGCGCCAGCAGTGCCAACAGGGGGGAATACCAGCCCCAGCATTTT
NA	NA	TRBJ2-7	TRBV6-6	CASSRGVRDYEQYF	TGTGCCAGCAGTAGGGGGGTGCGGGACTACGAGCAGTACTTC
TRBD2	NA	TRBJ2-1	TRBV7-9	CASSPSAGADNEQFF	TGTGCCAGCAGCCCATCAGCGGGAGCTGACAATGAGCAGTTCTTC
NA	NA	TRBJ1-1	TRBV9	CASSEGGDTEAFF	TGTGCCAGCAGCGAGGGCGGTGACACTGAAGCTTTCTTT
TRBD1	NA	TRBJ1-3	TRBV13	CASSSTGAGNTIYF	TGTGCCAGCAGCTCGACAGGGGCTGGAAACACCATATATTTT
TRBD1	NA	TRBJ2-3	TRBV19	CASSDRGFVTDTQYF	TGTGCCAGTAGCGACAGGGGGTTTGTCACAGATACGCAGTATTTT
TRBD1	NA	TRBJ1-2	TRBV6-5	CASSSRTGGYTF	TGTGCCAGCAGTTCTAGGACAGGGGGCTACACCTTC
NA	NA	TRBJ2-7	TRBV28	CASSLLTRIYEQYF	TGTGCCAGCAGTTTGTTGACTAGGATCTACGAGCAGTACTTC
TRBD1	NA	TRBJ1-2	TRBV28	CASSSGQGFYGYTF	TGTGCCAGCAGTTCCGGACAGGGCTTCTATGGCTACACCTTC
NA	NA	TRBJ1-5	TRBV30	CAWRGGENQPQHF	TGTGCCTGGAGGGGGGGGGAAAATCAGCCCCAGCATTTT
NA	NA	TRBJ2-2	TRBV30	CAWSVVEWREGNTGELFF	TGTGCCTGGAGTGTAGTGGAGTGGCGGGAAGGGAACACCGGGGAGCTGTTTTTT
NA	NA	TRBJ2-1	TRBV10-1	CASSDRRGRTYNEQFF	TGCGCCAGCAGTGACCGGCGTGGCAGGACCTACAATGAGCAGTTCTTC
TRBD2	NA	TRBJ2-1	TRBV10-3	CAISESLAGGRNEQFF	TGTGCCATCAGTGAGTCTCTAGCGGGAGGGCGGAATGAGCAGTTCTTC
TRBD1	NA	TRBJ1-3	TRBV4-1	CASSRRQGDGNTIYF	TGCGCCAGCAGCCGTCGACAGGGAGATGGAAACACCATATATTTT
TRBD2	NA	TRBJ2-7	TRBV7-6	CASSLGFSGSSYEQYF	TGTGCCAGCAGCTTAGGCTTTAGCGGGAGCTCCTACGAGCAGTACTTC
NA	NA	TRBJ1-1	TRBV19	CASSIAPTGRAFF	TGTGCCAGTAGTATAGCCCCGACAGGCAGAGCTTTCTTT
NA	NA	TRBJ2-2	TRBV19	CASSISQADHFNTGELFF	TGTGCCAGTAGTATATCGCAGGCCGACCATTTCAACACCGGGGAGCTGTTTTTT
TRBD2	NA	TRBJ2-1	TRBV19	CASSRLAGDNEQFF	TGTGCCAGTAGCAGACTAGCGGGAGACAATGAGCAGTTCTTC
TRBD2	NA	TRBJ2-3	TRBV27	CASSLSGRTRGAGTQYF	TGTGCCAGCAGTTTATCGGGCAGGACTAGGGGCGCTGGTACGCAGTATTTT
NA	NA	TRBJ2-1	TRBV11-2	CASSRPWQDNEQFF	TGTGCCAGCAGCCGCCCATGGCAGGACAATGAGCAGTTCTTC
TRBD2	NA	TRBJ2-2	TRBV7-9	CASSDGTTNTGELFF	TGTGCCAGCAGCGACGGGACTACTAACACCGGGGAGCTGTTTTTT
NA	NA	TRBJ2-7	TRBV6-1	CASNSLPQGSHEQYF	TGTGCCAGCAACTCGCTTCCACAGGGATCCCACGAGCAGTACTTC
NA	NA	TRBJ2-5	TRBV7-9	CASSLALDQETQYF	TGTGCCAGCAGCTTAGCGCTAGATCAAGAGACCCAGTACTTC
NA	once	TRBJ2-3	TRBV9	CASSVAGTQNTQYF	TGTGCCAGCAGCGTTGCGGGAACCCAGAATACGCAGTATTTT
NA	NA	TRBJ2-3	TRBV27	CASSLQGPDTQYF	TGTGCCAGCAGTTTACAGGGCCCAGATACGCAGTATTTT
NA	NA	TRBJ2-7	TRBV10-2	CASSESSYEQYF	TGCGCCAGCAGTGAGTCCTCCTACGAGCAGTACTTC
NA	NA	TRBJ1-2	TRBV25-1	CASSEGDGGNNYGYTF	TGTGCCAGCAGTGAAGGGGACGGTGGCAACAACTATGGCTACACCTTC
NA	NA	TRBJ2-7	TRBV6-6	CASTNAPGEQYF	TGTGCCAGCACTAATGCCCCCGGCGAGCAGTACTTC
TRBD2	NA	TRBJ2-1	TRBV27	CASSSGRGDEQFF	TGTGCCAGCAGTAGCGGGAGAGGCGATGAGCAGTTCTTC
NA	NA	TRBJ1-3	TRBV11-2	CASSADPVISGNTIYF	TGTGCCAGCAGTGCTGACCCAGTCATCTCTGGAAACACCATATATTTT
NA	NA	TRBJ1-1	TRBV5-1	CASSLRHDPNTEAFF	TGCGCCAGCAGCCTAAGACACGACCCGAACACTGAAGCTTTCTTT
TRBD1	NA	TRBJ2-7	TRBV5-6	CASSPRPGQGSHEQYF	TGTGCCAGCAGCCCGCGGCCGGGACAGGGGAGCCACGAGCAGTACTTC
TRBD2	NA	TRBJ2-1	TRBV7-9	CASSSPPGLAGVVEQFF	TGTGCCAGCAGCTCCCCCCCGGGACTAGCGGGAGTTGTTGAGCAGTTCTTC
NA	NA	TRBJ2-5	TRBV7-2	CASSLALSPYRGGGETQYF	TGTGCCAGCAGCTTAGCCCTCTCCCCCTACAGGGGCGGAGGGGAGACCCAGTACTTC